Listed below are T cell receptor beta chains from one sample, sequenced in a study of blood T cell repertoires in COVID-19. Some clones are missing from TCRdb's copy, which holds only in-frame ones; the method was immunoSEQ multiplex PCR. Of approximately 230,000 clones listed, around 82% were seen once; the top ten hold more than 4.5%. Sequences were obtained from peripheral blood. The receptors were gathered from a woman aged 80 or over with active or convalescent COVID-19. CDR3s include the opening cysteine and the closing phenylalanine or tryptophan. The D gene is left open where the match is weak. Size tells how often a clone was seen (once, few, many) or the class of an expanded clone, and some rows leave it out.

CASSLGAGGSGELFF | TGTGCCAGCAGCTTAGGGGCAGGGGGATCCGGGGAGCTGTTTTTT | TRBJ2-2 | TRBD1 | NA | TRBV5-6
CASSPAGGAEETQYF | TGCGCCAGCAGCCCCGCGGGGGGGGCTGAGGAGACCCAGTACTTC | TRBJ2-5 | TRBD2 | NA | TRBV5-1
CASSDTYNEQFF | TGTGCCAGCAGTGATACATACAATGAGCAGTTCTTC | TRBJ2-1 | NA | NA | TRBV2
CSVTGDTWNEQYF | TGCAGCGTAACAGGCGACACTTGGAACGAGCAGTACTTC | TRBJ2-7 | NA | few | TRBV29-1
CASSEGGLMLGGNEKLFF | TGTGCCAGCAGTGAAGGCGGACTTATGTTAGGTGGGAATGAAAAACTGTTTTTT | TRBJ1-4 | NA | NA | TRBV6-1
CASSLVAGSIEAFF | TGTGCCAGCAGCTTGGTAGCAGGGTCGATAGAAGCTTTCTTT | TRBJ1-1 | NA | few | TRBV5-5
CASSGQGQANTEAFF | TGTGCCAGCAGTGGACAGGGACAGGCGAACACTGAAGCTTTCTTT | TRBJ1-1 | TRBD1 | NA | TRBV2
CASSAEGVPVIRAFF | TGTGCCAGCAGCGCGGAAGGGGTCCCGGTAATCCGGGCTTTCTTT | TRBJ1-1 | NA | NA | TRBV3-1/TRBV3-2
CASSWSSGSSYEQYF | TGTGCCAGCAGTTGGTCTAGCGGGAGCTCCTACGAGCAGTACTTC | TRBJ2-7 | TRBD2 | NA | TRBV6-5
CATSAPGGGSTEAFF | TGTGCCACCAGTGCGCCGGGGGGCGGAAGCACTGAAGCTTTCTTT | TRBJ1-1 | NA | NA | TRBV24-1
CASRRQNSEAFF | TGTGCCAGCAGGCGACAGAATTCAGAAGCTTTCTTT | TRBJ1-1 | NA | NA | TRBV6-6
CASSFVSSNYEQYF | TGCGCCAGCAGCTTCGTTAGCTCCAACTACGAGCAGTACTTC | TRBJ2-7 | NA | NA | TRBV5-1
CAWSHRRGDRQETQYF | TGTGCCTGGAGTCACCGTAGGGGGGACAGGCAAGAGACCCAGTACTTC | TRBJ2-5 | TRBD1 | NA | TRBV30
CSVERGGDEKLFF | TGCAGCGTTGAGCGCGGAGGGGATGAAAAACTGTTTTTT | TRBJ1-4 | NA | few | TRBV29-1
CASSSVAGEETQYF | TGCGCCAGCAGCTCCGTAGCGGGGGAAGAGACCCAGTACTTC | TRBJ2-5 | TRBD2 | once | TRBV5-1
CASNNLQAEEYGYTF | TGTGCCAGCAATAACCTACAGGCCGAAGAATATGGCTACACCTTC | TRBJ1-2 | NA | NA | TRBV28
CASSFDSSYEQYF | TGTGCCAGCAGTTTTGACAGCTCCTACGAGCAGTACTTC | TRBJ2-7 | NA | few | TRBV12-3/TRBV12-4
CASAFRYGSSYEQYF | TGTGCCAGCGCCTTCCGCTACGGGAGCTCCTACGAGCAGTACTTC | TRBJ2-7 | NA | NA | TRBV5-5
CASSPLTGALGEQYF | TGTGCCAGCTCACCCTTGACAGGGGCGCTTGGGGAGCAGTACTTC | TRBJ2-7 | TRBD1 | NA | TRBV18
CASSPSVDTQYF | TGCGCCAGCAGCCCTAGTGTGGATACGCAGTATTTT | TRBJ2-3 | NA | NA | TRBV5-1
CASSEEPQRGKQYF | TGTGCCAGCAGTGAAGAGCCCCAGAGGGGGAAGCAGTACTTC | TRBJ2-7 | NA | NA | TRBV6-1
CSGTGAPEQYF | TGCAGTGGGACAGGGGCCCCCGAGCAGTACTTC | TRBJ2-7 | TRBD1 | NA | TRBV20-1
CASSPGTGGYQETQYF | TGTGCCAGCAGTCCCGGGACAGGGGGTTACCAAGAGACCCAGTACTTC | TRBJ2-5 | TRBD1 | NA | TRBV27
CASGTGPFYNEQFF | TGTGCCAGTGGTACAGGGCCTTTCTACAATGAGCAGTTCTTC | TRBJ2-1 | NA | NA | TRBV21-1
CASRLAGLRIEQYF | TGTGCCAGCAGGCTAGCCGGGTTACGGATCGAGCAGTACTTC | TRBJ2-7 | NA | NA | TRBV2
CATSDLGQGGYEQYF | TGTGCCACCAGTGATTTAGGACAGGGGGGCTACGAGCAGTACTTC | TRBJ2-7 | TRBD1 | once | TRBV24-1
CASSLFLNQPQHF | TGTGCCAGCAGCTTATTTCTCAATCAGCCCCAGCATTTT | TRBJ1-5 | NA | NA | TRBV11-1
CASSPTGTVNSGANVLTF | TGTGCCAGCAGCCCGACCGGGACAGTGAACTCTGGGGCCAACGTCCTGACTTTC | TRBJ2-6 | TRBD1 | NA | TRBV3-1/TRBV3-2
CASNLGARPEKLFF | TGTGCCAGCAACCTAGGGGCGCGGCCTGAAAAACTGTTTTTT | TRBJ1-4 | NA | NA | TRBV2
CASSYAQASTDTQYF | TGTGCCAGCAGTTACGCCCAGGCTAGCACAGATACGCAGTATTTT | TRBJ2-3 | NA | NA | TRBV2
CASSLASDRADGYTF | TGTGCCAGCAGCTTAGCGTCGGACAGGGCTGATGGCTACACCTTC | TRBJ1-2 | TRBD1 | NA | TRBV7-9
CASSPSRGIGEKLFF | TGTGCCAGCAGCCCTAGTCGAGGGATTGGTGAAAAACTGTTTTTT | TRBJ1-4 | NA | NA | TRBV3-1/TRBV3-2
CAWSVAGRTEAFF | TGTGCCTGGAGTGTTGCAGGGCGAACTGAAGCTTTCTTT | TRBJ1-1 | NA | NA | TRBV30
CASSETVSGTPLEQYF | TGCGCCAGCAGTGAGACCGTAAGCGGGACTCCGTTAGAGCAGTACTTC | TRBJ2-7 | TRBD2 | many | TRBV10-2
CASSIGAGIHSGANVLTF | TGTGCCAGTAGTATAGGCGCCGGGATCCACTCTGGGGCCAACGTCCTGACTTTC | TRBJ2-6 | NA | NA | TRBV19
CASSPLGLGNEQFF | TGTGCCAGCAGCCCCCTCGGACTAGGGAATGAGCAGTTCTTC | TRBJ2-1 | TRBD2 | NA | TRBV5-5
CASRAGGEKLFF | TGTGCCAGCAGGGCAGGGGGTGAAAAACTGTTTTTT | TRBJ1-4 | TRBD1 | NA | TRBV28
CASTVAYSRAFF | TGTGCCAGCACCGTTGCATACTCAAGAGCTTTCTTT | TRBJ1-1 | NA | few | TRBV6-5
CSVGGLAAYEQYF | TGCAGCGTTGGGGGACTAGCGGCCTACGAGCAGTACTTC | TRBJ2-7 | TRBD2 | NA | TRBV29-1
CASSLLALADTQYF | TGCGCCAGCAGCTTACTAGCGCTGGCAGATACGCAGTATTTT | TRBJ2-3 | TRBD2 | NA | TRBV5-1
CASSRLTGNTGELFF | TGTGCCAGTAGTCGCCTTACAGGGAACACCGGGGAGCTGTTTTTT | TRBJ2-2 | NA | NA | TRBV19
CASSSTGDGYTF | TGCGCCAGCAGCTCGACAGGGGATGGCTACACCTTC | TRBJ1-2 | TRBD1 | NA | TRBV5-1
CAIRGSGGSYEQYF | TGTGCCATCAGAGGTAGCGGGGGCTCCTACGAGCAGTACTTC | TRBJ2-7 | TRBD2 | few | TRBV10-3
CSVGASTEQYF | TGCAGCGTTGGGGCTTCCACCGAGCAGTACTTC | TRBJ2-7 | NA | NA | TRBV29-1
CASSLGQGRSYEQYF | TGTGCCAGCAGCCTAGGACAGGGGAGGTCCTACGAGCAGTACTTC | TRBJ2-7 | TRBD1 | NA | TRBV13
CASSQVRVEGAEAFF | TGTGCCAGCAGCCAAGTCAGGGTAGAGGGGGCTGAAGCTTTCTTT | TRBJ1-1 | NA | NA | TRBV14
CASSRDSYLNYGYTF | TGCGCCAGCAGCAGGGACAGCTACCTTAACTATGGCTACACCTTC | TRBJ1-2 | TRBD1 | few | TRBV5-1
CASSSMTGRTEAFF | TGTGCCAGCAGTTCGATGACAGGGCGTACTGAAGCTTTCTTT | TRBJ1-1 | TRBD1 | NA | TRBV27
CASSLVVAGSYEQYF | TGCGCCAGCAGCTTGGTGGTAGCGGGGAGTTACGAGCAGTACTTC | TRBJ2-7 | TRBD2 | NA | TRBV5-1
CAWSVLGFSGGASPNEQFF | TGTGCCTGGAGTGTACTTGGTTTCAGCGGGGGGGCAAGTCCGAATGAGCAGTTCTTC | TRBJ2-1 | TRBD2 | NA | TRBV30
CASSYTQMNTEAFF | TGTGCCAGCAGTTACACGCAGATGAACACTGAAGCTTTCTTT | TRBJ1-1 | NA | NA | TRBV6-5
CASSFGPGLSSPLHF | TGTGCCAGCAGTTTTGGTCCAGGGTTGAGTTCACCCCTCCACTTT | TRBJ1-6 | NA | few | TRBV27
CASSQTEMQQYF | TGTGCCAGCAGCCAAACAGAGATGCAGCAGTACTTC | TRBJ2-7 | NA | NA | TRBV2
CASSLRQNYEQYF | TGTGCCAGCTCACTTCGACAAAATTACGAGCAGTACTTC | TRBJ2-7 | NA | NA | TRBV18